The clone carrying this T cell receptor (beta chain) was counted a few times. Together with a sample-barcoded 5' primer, a J-beta primer mix was included in a second PCR lasting about 7 to 11 cycles. A single record per CDR3 protein comes from TCRdb applying MiXCR to the 5' RACE reads. The sample contains under 2,000,000 distinct CDR3 sequences, about 50% of which appear only once. The data are from a study of blood T cells in healthy people across ages. J lost 9 bases, V lost 3 bases, and 10 bases had no gene match. The CDR3 contains 15 residues. The clonotype originates from a woman between 40 and 50 years old in good health. Source material: blood. This rearrangement joins TRBV12-3 or TRBV12-4 to TRBJ2-1; 8 bases map to TRBD1. The CDR3 region is CASSFGQGASGEQFF. The CDR3 DNA sequence: TGTGCCAGCAGTTTTGGGCAGGGGGCATCGGGTGAGCAGTTCTTC.